The clone carrying this T cell receptor beta chain was counted a few times. The target antigen is unknown. These data belong to a study of cytomegalovirus exposure and HLA in healthy donors. Overall study results and limits: Sequencing depth roughly uniform across donors was assumed in presence/absence analyses. A further, later analysis showed that HLA-associated TCR beta chains (compared with equally common others) were more clonally expanded.

The V and J ends lost 4 bases and 1 base respectively, with 7 bases between them. In germline, CDR1 is MNHNS, CDR2 SASEGT. The CDR3 consists of 13 residues. PCR involved 60 Vbeta and 13 Jbeta primers. Generated by immunoSEQ multiplex PCR, the TCRdb table keeps only in-frame clones and is missing some. The sample consists of around 150,000 clones, 72% of them appearing once. The TCR comes from a man aged 45 to 65 in good health and CMV-seropositive. The rearrangement links TRBV6-1 to TRBJ1-1; D not certain. The sample taken for sequencing was PBMCs. CDR3 sequence (DNA): TGTGCCAGCAGTGCCGTTTCGAACACTGAAGCTTTCTTT. This encodes CASSAVSNTEAFF.